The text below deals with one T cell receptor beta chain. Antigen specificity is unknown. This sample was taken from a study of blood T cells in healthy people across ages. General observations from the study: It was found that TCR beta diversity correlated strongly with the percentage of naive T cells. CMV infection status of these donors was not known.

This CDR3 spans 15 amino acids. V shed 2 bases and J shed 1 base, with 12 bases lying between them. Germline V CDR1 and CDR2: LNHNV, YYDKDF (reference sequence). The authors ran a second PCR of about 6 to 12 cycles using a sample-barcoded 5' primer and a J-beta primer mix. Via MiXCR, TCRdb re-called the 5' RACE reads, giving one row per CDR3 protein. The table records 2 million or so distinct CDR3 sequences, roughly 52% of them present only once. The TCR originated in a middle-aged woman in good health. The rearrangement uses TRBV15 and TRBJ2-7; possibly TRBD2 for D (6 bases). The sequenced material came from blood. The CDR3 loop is CATSRRQGGSYEQYF. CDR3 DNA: TGTGCCACCAGCAGAAGGCAGGGAGGATCCTACGAGCAGTACTTC.